This is a list of T cell receptor beta chains from one sample in a study of T cell responses to AZD1222 COVID-19 vaccine. Assay used: immunoSEQ multiplex PCR; TCRdb lists only in-frame clones, some missing. The profile shows 95,000 or so clones, roughly 90% of them singletons. This material consisted of peripheral blood, taken on day 0 of MenACWY control vaccination. The receptors derive from an adult in good health. CDR3s include the opening cysteine and the closing phenylalanine or tryptophan. The order of the fields is D gene, V gene, J gene, clone size, CDR3 DNA, CDR3 protein. A D gene is named only where the DNA matches it firmly. Clone size is given for some rows only: seen once, a few or many times, or a class if the clone is expanded.

>TRBD1|TRBV5-1|TRBJ2-5|.
TGCGCCAGCAGCTTCCGGGACAGCGAAGCCCAGTACTTC
CASSFRDSEAQYF
>.|TRBV11-2|TRBJ1-3|few
TGTGCCAGCAGCCTGGACCGGAACTCTGGAAACACCATATATTTT
CASSLDRNSGNTIYF
>.|TRBV4-3|TRBJ1-1|.
TGCGCCAGCAGCCAAGATGGGACGGCGAACACTGAAGCTTTCTTT
CASSQDGTANTEAFF
>TRBD1|TRBV7-9|TRBJ1-5|once
TGTGCCAGCAGCGCACAGGGGAACAATCAGCCCCAGCATTTT
CASSAQGNNQPQHF
>.|TRBV11-2|TRBJ1-1|.
TGTGCCAGCAGCTTAAAAGGGTCCCCCACTGAAGCTTTCTTT
CASSLKGSPTEAFF
>.|TRBV12-3/TRBV12-4|TRBJ1-1|.
TGTGCCAGCAGCTCCGCGGCAGCTGAAGCTTTCTTT
CASSSAAAEAFF
>.|TRBV5-1|TRBJ1-3|.
TGCGCCAGCAGCTCGGCCCTTCACTCTGGAAACACCATATATTTT
CASSSALHSGNTIYF
>.|TRBV5-1|TRBJ1-2|.
TGCGCCAGCAGCTTGGGTCAGGGGTCCTATGGCTACACCTTC
CASSLGQGSYGYTF
>TRBD2|TRBV14|TRBJ2-5|.
TGTGCCAGCAGCCCACCTAGCGGGGCTTACCAAGAGACCCAGTACTTC
CASSPPSGAYQETQYF
>TRBD1|TRBV7-3|TRBJ1-4|.
TGTGCCAGCAGCTTCCAAACAGGGGCTAATGAAAAACTGTTTTTT
CASSFQTGANEKLFF
>.|TRBV6-6|TRBJ2-7|.
TGTGCCAGCAGTTACGCACAGGGACCTACCTACGAGCAGTACTTC
CASSYAQGPTYEQYF
>TRBD2|TRBV30|TRBJ2-1|.
TGTGCCTGGAGCCATCTAGCGGGGGGGCTCAATGAGCAGTTCTTC
CAWSHLAGGLNEQFF
>.|TRBV18|TRBJ1-1|.
TGTGCCAGCTCACCACTCCCTGGTGGGGCGTCGGACACTGAAGCTTTCTTT
CASSPLPGGASDTEAFF
>.|TRBV5-1|TRBJ2-3|.
TGCGCCAGCAGTAATGCCCCGGGGTCAGATACGCAGTATTTT
CASSNAPGSDTQYF
>.|TRBV19|TRBJ2-3|many
TGTGCCAGTAAGGCGCTACTAGGGGCTGCAGATACGCAGTATTTT
CASKALLGAADTQYF
>.|TRBV3-1/TRBV3-2|TRBJ1-5|.
TGTGCCAGCAGCCCTACACCCGGGCAGCCCCAGCATTTT
CASSPTPGQPQHF
>TRBD2|TRBV12-5|TRBJ2-3|.
TGTGCTAGTGCCCCAGCGGGGGCCGGGAACGATCTACGGTATTTT
CASAPAGAGNDLRYF
>.|TRBV28|TRBJ1-4|.
TGTGCCAGCAGTTTAATAGCGGGTAATGAAAAACTGTTTTTT
CASSLIAGNEKLFF
>TRBD1|TRBV6-1|TRBJ2-7|.
TGTGCCAGCAGTGTACTTCCGGGACAGGGGGCACGGGAGCAGTACTTC
CASSVLPGQGAREQYF
>.|TRBV6-5|TRBJ1-1|few
TGTGCCAGCAGCTTGGGGGAACAACTCGGGGTAGCTTTCTTT
CASSLGEQLGVAFF
>.|TRBV5-6|TRBJ2-1|.
TGTGCCAGCAGCTTGGTGGGGTACAATGAGCAGTTCTTC
CASSLVGYNEQFF
>TRBD2|TRBV7-3|TRBJ2-1|.
TGTGCCAGCAGCTTAAAATCGTCTAGCGGGGGGGCCCAGGAGCAGTTCTTC
CASSLKSSSGGAQEQFF
>.|TRBV6-5|TRBJ1-2|.
TGTGCCAGCAGCGATAGGCGGGGGCCCTATGGCTACACCTTC
CASSDRRGPYGYTF
>TRBD1|TRBV30|TRBJ2-3|.
TGTGCCTGGACCAAAACAGGGGGCACAGATACGCAGTATTTT
CAWTKTGGTDTQYF
>.|TRBV10-3|TRBJ2-7|.
TGTGCCATCAGTGCGAACGGACATTACGAGCAGTACTTC
CAISANGHYEQYF
>.|TRBV30|TRBJ1-5|.
TGTGCCTGGAGTGTCGGCAGCAGCAATCAGCCCCAGCATTTT
CAWSVGSSNQPQHF
>.|TRBV9|TRBJ1-6|.
TGTGCCAGCAGCGACGCGACACCTAGCTCCTATAATTCACCCCTCCACTTT
CASSDATPSSYNSPLHF
>.|TRBV6-5|TRBJ2-2|.
TGTGCCAGCAGAAGGACCCAAACCGGGGAGCTGTTTTTT
CASRRTQTGELFF
>TRBD2|TRBV5-5|TRBJ2-3|.
TGTGCCAGCAGCTCTTGGACTAGCGGGGGGTTTGCTAACACAGATACGCAGTATTTT
CASSSWTSGGFANTDTQYF
>TRBD2|TRBV3-1/TRBV3-2|TRBJ2-5|.
TGTGCCAGCAGCCAGGGACTAGCGGACCTGGAGACCCAGTACTTC
CASSQGLADLETQYF
>.|TRBV19|TRBJ2-3|.
TGTGCCAGTGGCTGGGACACCGATACGCAGTATTTT
CASGWDTDTQYF
>.|TRBV5-1|TRBJ1-4|.
TGCGCCAGCAGCCTAGAAGCAACTAATGAAAAACTGTTTTTT
CASSLEATNEKLFF
>.|TRBV27|TRBJ1-2|.
TGTGCCAGCAGTTCAGGGGAGTATGGCTACACCTTC
CASSSGEYGYTF
>.|TRBV5-5|TRBJ1-2|.
TGTGCCAGCAGCTTGTATCCAGAAGAACCTATCTATGGCTACACCTTC
CASSLYPEEPIYGYTF
>TRBD2|TRBV4-1|TRBJ2-3|.
TGCGCCAGCAGCCAACCCCGACTAGCGGGGGCACCAGCGACGCAGTATTTT
CASSQPRLAGAPATQYF
>TRBD2|TRBV20-1|TRBJ2-5|.
TGCAGTGCTAGTCCGGGGGGGACCCAAGAGACCCAGTACTTC
CSASPGGTQETQYF
>.|TRBV5-6|TRBJ2-1|.
TGTGCCAGCAGCTTGTTGACTTATGAGCAGTTCTTC
CASSLLTYEQFF
>.|TRBV7-7|TRBJ1-2|.
TGTGCAAGGTGGAACTATGGCTACACCTTC
CARWNYGYTF
>.|TRBV6-2/TRBV6-3|TRBJ2-7|.
TGTGCCAGCAGTTACTCGGCAAAGGACTTAAAGGACCCCTACGAGCAGTACTTC
CASSYSAKDLKDPYEQYF